Shown below are 28 T cell receptor beta chains from a single sample sequenced in a study of blood T cell repertoires in COVID-19. Generated by immunoSEQ multiplex PCR, the TCRdb table keeps only in-frame clones and is missing some. The sample includes over 200,000 clones, 89% of them seen just once. Sequencing was performed on peripheral blood. Source of these receptors: a man in his 60s who had recovered from COVID-19.

The J gene is TRBJ1-1, the V gene TRBV6-5; a possible D gene is TRBD1 (5 bases). The CDR3 extends over 15 amino acids. Germline V gene data show CDR1 as MNHEY and CDR2 as SVGAGI. The CDR3 reads CPRPLCKTENTEAFF. CDR3 bases: TGTCCGAGGCCGCTATGCAAGACAGAGAACACTGAAGCTTTCTTT.

This clone was counted a single time. The chain carries TRBV4-3 and TRBJ1-2, with D hard to call. CDR1 and CDR2 (germline): LGHNA, YSLEER. CDR3 length: 15 amino acids. V lost 0 bases to trimming and J lost 2 bases, with 10 bases between them. As DNA, the CDR3 is TGCGCCAGCAGCCAAGATCTAAGTAACAACTATGGCTACACCTTC. This gives the protein CASSQDLSNNYGYTF.

The chain links TRBV6-5 to TRBJ2-7; D remains unclear. This CDR3 has 15 amino acids. CDR1 and CDR2 (germline): MNHEY, SVGAGI. The V gene lost 2 bases and the J gene lost 2 bases, with 13 bases spanning the gap. The CDR3 sequence: CASSYAWASPYEQYF. CDR3 nucleotides: TGTGCCAGCAGTTACGCCTGGGCCAGTCCCTACGAGCAGTACTTC.

The rearrangement uses TRBV3-1 (or the pseudogene TRBV3-2) and TRBJ1-6; D remains unclear. The germline V gene has CDR1 LGHDT and CDR2 YNNKEL (reference sequence). Trimming stripped 0 bases from V and 15 bases from J, with 6 bases between. This CDR3 is 11 amino acids long. CDR3 sequence reads: CASSQDFLLHF. The CDR3 DNA is TGTGCCAGCAGCCAAGATTTCCTCCTCCACTTT.

This chain links TRBV7-2 with TRBJ1-1, with D tentatively TRBD1 (6 bases). Trimming removed 2 bases at V and 1 base at J, with 23 bases between. This CDR3 is 19 amino acids long. Per germline, CDR1 SGHTA and CDR2 FQGNSA. CDR3 coding DNA: TGTGCCAGCAGCTTAAGCAACTTAGGGTGGGGGCCCCGGAACACTGAAGCTTTCTTT. This codes for CASSLSNLGWGPRNTEAFF.

V is TRBV19 and J is TRBJ1-3; TRBD1 agrees at 9 bases. Germline V gene data show CDR1 as LNHDA and CDR2 as SQIVND (reference sequence). This CDR3 region has 14 residues. With V trimmed by 5 bases and J by 7 bases, 6 bases remained unmatched. CDR3 region: CASSLRTGANTIYF. The CDR3 DNA follows: TGTGCCAGTAGTCTTCGGACAGGGGCCAACACCATATATTTT.

The gene calls are TRBV28 and TRBJ2-1; tentatively, D is TRBD2 (5 bases). V shed 5 bases and J shed 0 bases, with 11 bases lying between them. Germline V gene data show CDR1 as MDHEN and CDR2 as SYDVKM. This CDR3 comprises 15 residues. CDR3 in amino acids: CASSPVGSSYNEQFF. The CDR3 DNA sequence: TGTGCCAGCAGTCCGGTAGGGAGCTCCTACAATGAGCAGTTCTTC.

This chain joins TRBV5-5 and TRBJ1-1; D ambiguous. Germline assignment: CDR1 SGHKS and CDR2 YYEKEE (reference sequence). This CDR3 has 14 residues. V shed 0 bases and J shed 5 bases, with 11 bases lying between them. CDR3 DNA: TGTGCCAGCAGCTTGGGGCACCGAATAACTGAAGCTTTCTTT. As protein: CASSLGHRITEAFF.

This chain uses TRBV4-3 with TRBJ2-5; D is undetermined. Per the germline V gene, CDR1 is LGHNA and CDR2 is YSLEER. Trimming took off 0 bases at V and 5 bases at J, with 13 bases between the two ends. The CDR3 runs 15 residues. The CDR3 sequence: CASSQEMSAWETQYF. The CDR3 DNA reads as TGCGCCAGCAGCCAAGAAATGTCAGCGTGGGAGACCCAGTACTTC.

In this sample, this clone turned up a few times. This chain uses TRBV28 with TRBJ1-1; maybe TRBD1 (5 bases). The length of the CDR3 is 13 residues. CDR1 is MDHEN, CDR2 SYDVKM, per germline. V lost 7 bases, J lost 3 bases, and 12 bases lay in between. The CDR3 DNA reads as TGTGCCAGCACCCTGGGGGGATACACTGAAGCTTTCTTT. Translating it yields CASTLGGYTEAFF. Based on the CDR3 plus reference TRBV28 and TRBJ1-1, the full variable domain is DVKVTQSSRYLVKRTGEKVFLECVQDMDHENMFWYRQDPGLGLRLIYFSYDVKMKEKGDIPEGYSVSREKKERFSLILESASTNQTSMYLCASTLGGYTEAFFGQGTRLTVV.

The chain uses TRBV3-1 (or the pseudogene TRBV3-2) and TRBJ2-3, with 13 bases fitting TRBD2. The germline CDR1 and CDR2 sequences are LGHDT and YNNKEL (reference sequence). This CDR3 has 17 amino acids. V lost 4 bases and J lost 4; bases outside the gene matches: 8. The CDR3 sequence is CASSPRTSGRGADTQYF. CDR3 sequence (DNA): TGTGCCAGCAGCCCGAGGACTAGCGGGAGAGGGGCAGATACGCAGTATTTT.

The chain links TRBV9 to TRBJ1-5; no definite D call. Germline CDR1 SGDLS, CDR2 YYNGEE. The CDR3 runs to 13 residues. V was clipped by 3 bases and J by 9 bases, with 13 bases between them. The CDR3 region is CASSAAQFGPQHF. CDR3 coding DNA: TGTGCCAGCAGCGCTGCCCAGTTTGGGCCCCAGCATTTT.

V gene TRBV10-3 combines with J gene TRBJ2-7; no reliable D call. The CDR3 spans 13 residues. Germline V lookup: CDR1 ENHRY, CDR2 SYGVKD. The germline V and J ends were trimmed by 6 bases and 0 bases, with 9 bases remaining between them. CDR3 in DNA: TGTGCCATCAGGACTGCGAGCTCCTACGAGCAGTACTTC. Translation gives CAIRTASSYEQYF.

The sample holds one count of this clone. This sequence joins TRBV23-1 and TRBJ1-5, with 8 bases matching TRBD1. TRBV23-1 is assigned to the ORF class and has an uncertain function. This CDR3 is 13 amino acids long. V gave up 3 bases and J gave up 11 bases; unmatched junction bases: 6. CDR3 amino acids: CASSHLNRGAQHF. As DNA, the CDR3 is TGCGCCAGCAGTCACCTCAACAGGGGGGCCCAGCATTTT.

The chain recombines TRBV28 with TRBJ2-7, with 8 bases fitting TRBD2. The CDR3 contains 13 residues. Trimming cost V 4 bases and J 5 bases; bases outside gene matches: 4. Germline V CDR1 and CDR2: MDHEN, SYDVKM. CDR3 in amino acids: CASSSGLVNEQYF. The CDR3 bases are TGTGCCAGCAGTTCGGGACTAGTAAACGAGCAGTACTTC.

The chain couples TRBV5-6 to TRBJ1-2, with D perhaps matching TRBD1 (6 bases). The V end lost 3 bases, the J end lost 2 bases, and 14 bases lay between the germline ends. Germline V gives CDR1 SGHDT, CDR2 YYEEEE. This CDR3 is built from 15 residues. CDR3 protein: CASSYLRTANYGYTF. CDR3 in DNA: TGTGCCAGCAGCTATTTGAGGACAGCCAACTATGGCTACACCTTC.

The chain joins TRBV7-3 to TRBJ2-1; 10 positions agree with TRBD2. V was pared by 2 bases and J by 6 bases, with 1 base of the junction left unmatched. The CDR3 loop spans 14 amino acids. Germline V gives CDR1 SGHTA, CDR2 FQGTGA. The CDR3 DNA reads as TGTGCCAGCAGCTTACTAGCGGGAGTCAATGAGCAGTTCTTC. The encoded protein is CASSLLAGVNEQFF.

This chain joins TRBV19 and TRBJ1-5; 7 nucleotides align to TRBD1. The J segment lost 6 bases and the V segment lost 0 bases, leaving 11 bases of the junction unmatched. In germline, CDR1 is LNHDA, CDR2 SQIVND (reference sequence). The CDR3 has 17 residues. The CDR3 loop is CASSIDLSTGKSQPQHF. The CDR3 coding sequence is TGTGCCAGTAGTATAGACCTTTCGACAGGGAAAAGTCAGCCCCAGCATTTT.

The rearrangement links TRBV5-1 to TRBJ1-6; D possibly corresponds to TRBD1 (6 bases). This CDR3 spans 14 amino acids. The germline V gene has CDR1 SGHRS and CDR2 YFSETQ. Trimming shortened V by 3 bases and J by 6 bases, and 10 bases separated the two germline ends. The CDR3 loop is CASSSGTTNSPLHF. As DNA, the CDR3 is TGCGCCAGCAGCTCCGGGACAACTAATTCACCCCTCCACTTT.

The chain recombines TRBV9 with TRBJ2-3; possible D gene TRBD1, 7 bases. Germline-derived CDR1 and CDR2 are SGDLS and YYNGEE. The CDR3 consists of 12 residues. V lost 3 bases and J 8 bases, leaving 10 bases between the germline ends. The CDR3 region has the DNA TGTGCCAGCAGCGAGCAGGGGGGTACGCAGTATTTT. This gives the protein CASSEQGGTQYF.

The J gene is TRBJ2-7, the V gene TRBV7-3; the match to TRBD1 covers 9 bases. The CDR3 is 14 amino acids. In germline, CDR1 is SGHTA, CDR2 FQGTGA. V shed 1 base, J shed 6 bases, and the junction held 4 bases outside the gene matches. CDR3 amino acids: CASSLKGQGSEQYF. CDR3 sequence (DNA): TGTGCCAGCAGCTTAAAGGGACAGGGATCCGAGCAGTACTTC.

The chain couples TRBV6-2 or TRBV6-3 to TRBJ1-2, with a weak D call TRBD1 (6 bases). Germline V gene data show CDR1 as MNHEY and CDR2 as SVGEGT. The CDR3 spans 13 residues. V shed 4 bases and J shed 8 bases, with 14 bases lying between them. CDR3 coding DNA: TGTGCCAGCAGTTTGGGGGGGGCGGGAGGCTACACCTTC. Translation: CASSLGGAGGYTF.

The chain is built from TRBV18 and TRBJ2-2; 10 nucleotides line up with TRBD2. V shed 3 bases and J 5 bases; nucleotides not matched to a gene: 6. Germline V gene data show CDR1 as KGHSH and CDR2 as LQKENI. This CDR3 contains 16 residues. CDR3: CASSPPSGRGTGELFF. CDR3 coding DNA: TGTGCCAGCTCACCGCCTAGCGGGAGAGGGACCGGGGAGCTGTTTTTT.

The V gene is TRBV6-5, the J gene TRBJ1-2, with a possible D match to TRBD1 (5 bases). The CDR3 contains 15 residues. V lost 5 bases and J lost 5, with 18 bases in between. Germline-derived CDR1 and CDR2 are MNHEY and SVGAGI. The CDR3 here is CASSTAGEFKYGYTF. CDR3 DNA: TGTGCCAGCAGTACCGCGGGGGAGTTTAAGTATGGCTACACCTTC.

Written as DNA, the CDR3 is TGTGCCAGTAGGCTCCGGGACAGAGATTCTAACTATGGCTACACCTTC. Its translation: CASRLRDRDSNYGYTF. The rearrangement joins TRBV19 to TRBJ1-2; 7 bases map to TRBD1. V shed 6 bases, J shed 0 bases, and the junction held 10 bases outside the gene matches. From germline, CDR1 is LNHDA and CDR2 SQIVND (reference sequence). This CDR3 has 16 residues.

This sequence joins TRBV5-1 and TRBJ2-2, with D possibly being TRBD2 (5 bases). The V end lost 0 bases, the J end lost 5 bases, and 17 bases lay between the germline ends. This CDR3 is 17 amino acids long. Looked up from germline, CDR1 is SGHRS and CDR2 is YFSETQ. CDR3: CASSLVGDGKGTGELFF. The CDR3 DNA follows: TGCGCCAGCAGCTTGGTTGGCGACGGGAAAGGAACCGGGGAGCTGTTTTTT.

This clone was detected once. The chain has TRBV9 and TRBJ2-2, with 9 bases identical to TRBD2. Germline assignment: CDR1 SGDLS and CDR2 YYNGEE. This CDR3 is 15 amino acids long. After removal of 0 bases from V and 3 bases from J, the junction contained 0 bases not matched to a gene. In nucleotides, the CDR3 is TGTGCCAGCAGCGTAGTAGCGGGAGACACCGGGGAGCTGTTTTTT. This encodes CASSVVAGDTGELFF.

J is TRBJ2-7 and V is TRBV5-1; 7 positions agree with TRBD1. Per the germline V gene, CDR1 is SGHRS and CDR2 is YFSETQ. V gave up 3 bases and J gave up 5 bases; unmatched junction bases: 11. The CDR3 is made up of 15 amino acids. The CDR3 reads CASSSNRGSLNEQYF. As DNA, the CDR3 is TGCGCCAGCAGCTCCAACAGGGGATCTTTAAACGAGCAGTACTTC.